The source of this T cell receptor beta chain is a study of T cells in Graves' hyperthyroidism and ophthalmopathy. Researchers took RNA transcripts and amplified the TCR beta CDR3 regions from them. First-round RT-PCR with HTBI primers amplified the TCR CDR3 region. TCRdb reanalysed the multiplex PCR reads using MiXCR and keeps one entry per CDR3 protein. The sample contains fewer than 450,000 distinct CDR3 sequences, around 15% of which appear only once. Among ophthalmopathy patients, the Clinical Activity Score reached at least 3, the NOSPECS grade reached at least 4, and duration remained under 3 months. The receptor was derived from a man aged 50-59 years with Graves' ophthalmopathy. The material sequenced was blood.

This CDR3 is CASRNSGGGDTQYF. CDR3 sequence (DNA): TGTGCCAGCAGAAATAGCGGAGGGGGGGATACGCAGTATTTT. This chain uses TRBV12-3 or TRBV12-4 with TRBJ2-3; D might be TRBD1 or TRBD2, each matching 6 bases. Trimming took off 6 bases at V and 6 bases at J, with 16 bases between the two ends. The CDR3 is 14 amino acids.